These 27 T cell receptor beta chains were sequenced from one sample in a study of CD8 T cells in Susac syndrome. Reverse transcription of about 0.45 to 1 ug RNA was performed with random hexamers. TCRdb reprocessed the immunoSEQ multiplex PCR reads with MiXCR, giving one entry per CDR3 protein. The sample holds some 300,000 distinct CDR3 sequences, 75% to 85% seen once. The sample taken for sequencing was CD8+ T cells from PBMCs. The receptors derive from a human donor with multiple sclerosis.

The genes are TRBV11-3 and TRBJ1-2; tentatively, D is TRBD1 (5 bases). This CDR3 has 12 amino acids. Germline-derived CDR1 and CDR2 are SGHNT and YENEEA. Trimming took 11 bases from V and 8 from J, leaving 18 bases between them. The CDR3 DNA is TGTGCCCCCCATCGGACACTGGAGGGCTACACCTTC. The encoded protein is CAPHRTLEGYTF.

V usage is TRBV12-3 or TRBV12-4 and J usage is TRBJ1-2; D perhaps matches TRBD1 (6 bases). The V and J ends lost 7 bases and 7 bases respectively, with 19 bases between them. The CDR3 consists of 14 residues. DNA of the CDR3: TGTGCCAGCACCCTTGTCATGGGGGCGGGTGGCTACACCTTC. Its protein is CASTLVMGAGGYTF.

The chain carries TRBV6-5 and TRBJ1-1; TRBD1 might be the D (6 bases). The length of the CDR3 is 13 residues. Germline V CDR1 and CDR2: MNHEY, SVGAGI. Trimming took 3 bases from V and 3 from J, leaving 8 bases between them. CDR3 DNA: TGTGCCAGCAGTTATAGGACAGACACTGAAGCTTTCTTT. Encoded protein: CASSYRTDTEAFF.

The CDR3 DNA is TGCGCCAGCAGCCAACGAACAGGGGGTTTCTACGAGCAGTACTTC. Amino acid sequence: CASSQRTGGFYEQYF. The V and J genes are TRBV4-3 and TRBJ2-7; 8 bases match TRBD1. Germline lookup yields CDR1 LGHNA and CDR2 YSLEER. J lost 3 bases, V lost 2 bases, and 6 bases had no gene match. The CDR3 loop spans 15 amino acids.

This rearrangement joins TRBV11-2 to TRBJ2-1; 8 nucleotides align to TRBD2. CDR1 SGHAT and CDR2 FQNNGV come from the germline V gene. This CDR3 is built from 13 residues. J was trimmed by 10 bases and V by 5 bases; bases with no gene match: 7. The chain's CDR3 is CASSLLSGTEQFF. Written as DNA, the CDR3 is TGTGCCAGCAGCCTACTTAGCGGGACCGAGCAGTTCTTC.

The chain is built from TRBV11-2 and TRBJ2-3, with D possibly matching TRBD2 (6 bases). Germline CDR1 SGHAT, CDR2 FQNNGV. This CDR3 region has 16 residues. Trimming cost V 1 base and J 2 bases, with 13 bases left between them. The CDR3 here is CASSLGLAPYTDTQYF. For the CDR3, the DNA is TGTGCCAGCAGCTTAGGCCTAGCGCCTTACACAGATACGCAGTATTTT.

V usage is TRBV4-3 and J usage is TRBJ2-7; D could derive from TRBD1 or TRBD2 (5 bases each). V was trimmed by 0 bases and J by 2 bases, leaving 20 bases between them. CDR1 and CDR2 from the germline V gene are LGHNA and YSLEER. The CDR3 loop spans 18 amino acids. For the CDR3, the DNA is TGCGCCAGCAGCCAAGAGGTTTCAGGACGGGACGGGCCCTACGAGCAGTACTTC. Amino acids: CASSQEVSGRDGPYEQYF.

The gene calls are TRBV19 and TRBJ2-1; 8 bases line up with TRBD2. Trimming took 10 bases from V and 0 from J; bases not matched to a gene: 8. Germline assignment: CDR1 LNHDA and CDR2 SQIVND (reference sequence). The CDR3 has 15 residues. The CDR3, as DNA: TGTGCCATCTCTAGCGGGTTCAGCTCCTACAATGAGCAGTTCTTC. Amino acids: CAISSGFSSYNEQFF.

The table lists this clonotype with a count of one. J is TRBJ2-7 and V is TRBV28, with D possibly TRBD1 on 5 matching bases. The CDR3 totals 17 residues. Per the germline V gene, CDR1 is MDHEN and CDR2 is SYDVKM. The germline V and J ends were trimmed by 1 base and 0 bases, with 16 bases remaining between them. The CDR3 protein is CASSLFHRKLSSYEQYF. CDR3 bases: TGTGCCAGCAGTTTATTCCACAGGAAATTGAGCTCCTACGAGCAGTACTTC.

The chain links TRBV19 to TRBJ2-1; D gene unclear. The CDR3 runs 12 residues. Germline V gives CDR1 LNHDA, CDR2 SQIVND (reference sequence). V lost 4 bases, J lost 7 bases, and 8 bases lay in between. The CDR3 DNA reads TGTGCCAGTAGTACCCAAGGGAATGAGCAGTTCTTC. This encodes CASSTQGNEQFF.

J is TRBJ2-1 and V is TRBV27; 11 positions agree with TRBD2. Germline assignment: CDR1 MNHEY and CDR2 SMNVEV (reference sequence). Trimming at V came to 3 bases and at J to 0 bases, leaving 4 bases not matched to a gene. The CDR3 totals 17 residues. CDR3 amino acids: CASSLRLAGHSYNEQFF. The CDR3 coding sequence is TGTGCCAGCAGTTTGCGACTAGCGGGACACTCCTACAATGAGCAGTTCTTC.

The chain links TRBV15 to TRBJ2-6; TRBD1 agrees at 8 bases. Losses at the gene ends were 3 bases for V and 0 bases for J; bases not matched to a gene: 1. This CDR3 spans 16 amino acids. The germline V gene has CDR1 LNHNV and CDR2 YYDKDF (reference sequence). The CDR3 DNA reads TGTGCCACCAGCAGTGACAGGGGCTCTGGGGCCAACGTCCTGACTTTC. As protein: CATSSDRGSGANVLTF.

This chain connects TRBV29-1 to TRBJ2-5; perhaps TRBD1 as D (6 bases). V lost 6 bases, J lost 1 base, and 18 bases lay in between. The germline V gene encodes CDR1 SQVTM and CDR2 ANQGSEA. The CDR3 has 15 amino acids. The CDR3: CSVGASVEGQETQYF. Here the CDR3 DNA reads TGCAGCGTGGGGGCCTCTGTAGAAGGCCAAGAGACCCAGTACTTC.

The gene calls are TRBV28 and TRBJ2-7; 8 positions match TRBD1. There are 12 residues in the CDR3. Trimming took 7 bases from V and 6 from J; bases not matched to a gene: 5. CDR1 is MDHEN, CDR2 SYDVKM, per germline. CDR3 DNA: TGTGCCAGCACAGGGGGCGGGCGCGAGCAGTACTTC. Its translation is CASTGGGREQYF.

This clonotype turned up a few times. The chain recombines TRBV6-1 with TRBJ2-7; 7 nucleotides agree with TRBD1. CDR3 length: 13 amino acids. The V gene end was trimmed by 10 bases and the J gene end by 2 bases; junction bases not matched to a gene: 8. Germline assignment: CDR1 MNHNS and CDR2 SASEGT. The CDR3 DNA reads as TGTGCCACCGTACAGGGGAGAGCCTACGAGCAGTACTTC. Residues: CATVQGRAYEQYF.

The V and J genes are TRBV29-1 and TRBJ2-7, with D possibly matching TRBD2 (5 bases). CDR1 is SQVTM, CDR2 ANQGSEA, per germline. This CDR3 has 12 residues. V lost 5 bases and J lost 7, with 15 bases in between. This CDR3 is CSVYYWTGEQYF. The CDR3 DNA reads as TGCAGCGTTTACTATTGGACGGGGGAGCAGTACTTC.

The table lists this clonotype with a count of one. The gene calls are TRBV19 and TRBJ1-1; D is possibly TRBD1 (6 bases). Germline V gene data show CDR1 as LNHDA and CDR2 as SQIVND (reference sequence). V lost 6 bases, J lost 5 bases, and 10 bases lay in between. There are 12 residues in the CDR3. The CDR3 DNA reads TGTGCCAGTAGGCAGGGGTTAACTGAAGCTTTCTTT. Its protein product is CASRQGLTEAFF.

The chain combines TRBV2 with TRBJ2-7; D possibly uses TRBD1 or TRBD2 (5 bases each). The CDR3 extends over 12 amino acids. The V gene's germline CDR1 is SNHLY and CDR2 FYNNEI. V gave up 4 bases and J gave up 3 bases, with 7 bases separating them. The CDR3 coding sequence is TGTGCCAGCAGTGGGGACCACTACGAGCAGTACTTC. As protein: CASSGDHYEQYF.

This clonotype was observed a single time. This rearrangement joins TRBV28 to TRBJ2-7; possible D gene TRBD2, 5 bases. The germline CDR1 and CDR2 sequences are MDHEN and SYDVKM. CDR3 length: 15 amino acids. The germline V and J ends were trimmed by 5 bases and 7 bases, with 21 bases remaining between them. CDR3 sequence (DNA): TGTGCCAGCAGTGCATGGGGAGACCTTACGAAGGAGCAGTACTTC. Translation: CASSAWGDLTKEQYF.

The chain uses TRBV12-3 or TRBV12-4 and TRBJ1-2; a weak D match, TRBD1 (5 bases). The CDR3 is 17 residues long. V shed 3 bases and J shed 6 bases, with 23 bases lying between them. Here the CDR3 DNA reads TGTGCCAGCAGTTTGCGGAAGGCGGTCCCGGGACTGGATGGCTACACCTTC. It encodes CASSLRKAVPGLDGYTF.

This sequence joins TRBV24-1 and TRBJ1-2; TRBD1 might be the D (5 bases). The germline V and J ends were trimmed by 4 bases and 5 bases, with 13 bases remaining between them. This CDR3 has 14 residues. Germline V gene sequence: CDR1 KGHDR, CDR2 SFDVKD. This chain's CDR3 is CATSDPGTAYGYTF. The CDR3 region has the DNA TGTGCCACCAGTGACCCCGGGACGGCATATGGCTACACCTTC.

The rearrangement joins TRBV30 to TRBJ1-2; 9 bases map to TRBD1. V trimming: 0 bases; J trimming: 8 bases; junction bases outside the gene matches: 10. The germline CDR1 and CDR2 sequences are GTSNPN and SVGIG (reference sequence). The CDR3 runs 15 residues. CDR3 DNA: TGTGCCTGGAGTGTAACGGCGGGACAGGGTCGAGGCTACACCTTC. This encodes CAWSVTAGQGRGYTF.

The chain uses TRBV10-1 and TRBJ2-1; 9 bases are a match to TRBD2. Germline V gene lookup returns CDR1 WNHNN and CDR2 SYGVQD (reference sequence). This CDR3 spans 16 amino acids. V lost 3 bases to trimming and J lost 4 bases; unmatched junction nucleotides: 7. Written as DNA, the CDR3 is TGCGCCAGCAGTGATCCCGGGCTAGCGGGGTACAATGAGCAGTTCTTC. It is translated as CASSDPGLAGYNEQFF.

The chain recombines TRBV4-3 with TRBJ2-1; perhaps TRBD2 as D (6 bases). Per the germline V gene, CDR1 is LGHNA and CDR2 is YSLEER. V was shortened by 0 bases and J by 5 bases, with 14 bases between the two germline ends. The CDR3 runs 16 residues. Written as DNA, the CDR3 is TGCGCCAGCAGCCAAGAACTAAGGACTATACACAATGAGCAGTTCTTC. Translation: CASSQELRTIHNEQFF.

The chain employs TRBV25-1 and TRBJ1-1; TRBD1 matches 8 bases. The CDR3 totals 13 residues. With 3 bases clipped from V and 8 bases from J, the junction kept 5 bases outside the gene matches. Germline V gene sequence: CDR1 MGHDK, CDR2 SYGVNS. The CDR3 region is CASSDGTGVEAFF. In DNA, the CDR3 is TGTGCCAGCAGTGACGGGACAGGCGTAGAAGCTTTCTTT.

This chain uses TRBV19 with TRBJ1-2, with D unclear. The CDR3 extends over 12 amino acids. Germline CDR1 and CDR2: LNHDA and SQIVND (reference sequence). V was pared by 7 bases and J by 6 bases, with 12 bases between. The CDR3 sequence: CASKEAGHGYTF. The CDR3 DNA sequence: TGTGCCAGTAAGGAAGCCGGCCATGGCTACACCTTC.

The chain has TRBV7-9 and TRBJ1-2, with TRBD1 matching over 8 bases. The CDR3 extends over 14 amino acids. In germline, CDR1 is SEHNR, CDR2 FQNEAQ (reference sequence). Trimming cost V 4 bases and J 6 bases; bases outside gene matches: 7. CDR3 amino acids: CASSSLPGGNGYTF. In DNA form, the CDR3 reads TGTGCCAGCAGCTCCCTCCCAGGGGGCAATGGCTACACCTTC.